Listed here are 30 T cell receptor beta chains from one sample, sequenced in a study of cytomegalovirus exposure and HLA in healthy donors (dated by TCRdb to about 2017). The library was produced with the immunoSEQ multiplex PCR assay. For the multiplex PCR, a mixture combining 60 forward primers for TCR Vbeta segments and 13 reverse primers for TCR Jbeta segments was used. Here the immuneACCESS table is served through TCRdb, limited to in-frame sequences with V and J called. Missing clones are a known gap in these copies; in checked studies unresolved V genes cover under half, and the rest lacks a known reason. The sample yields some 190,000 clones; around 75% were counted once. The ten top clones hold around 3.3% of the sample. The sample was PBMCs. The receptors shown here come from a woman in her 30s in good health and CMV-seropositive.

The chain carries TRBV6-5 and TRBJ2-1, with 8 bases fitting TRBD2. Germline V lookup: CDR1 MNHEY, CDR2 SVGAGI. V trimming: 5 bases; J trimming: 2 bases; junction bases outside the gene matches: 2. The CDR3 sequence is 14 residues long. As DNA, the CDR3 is TGTGCCAGCAGTCCGGGAGGGCCCTACAATGAGCAGTTCTTC. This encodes CASSPGGPYNEQFF.

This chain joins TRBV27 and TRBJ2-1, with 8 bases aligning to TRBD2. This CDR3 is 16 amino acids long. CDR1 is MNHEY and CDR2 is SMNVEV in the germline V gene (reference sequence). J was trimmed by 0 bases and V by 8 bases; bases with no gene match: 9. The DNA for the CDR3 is TGTGCCAGCCCCCTGGGAGGGACTAGCTCCTACAATGAGCAGTTCTTC. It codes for CASPLGGTSSYNEQFF.

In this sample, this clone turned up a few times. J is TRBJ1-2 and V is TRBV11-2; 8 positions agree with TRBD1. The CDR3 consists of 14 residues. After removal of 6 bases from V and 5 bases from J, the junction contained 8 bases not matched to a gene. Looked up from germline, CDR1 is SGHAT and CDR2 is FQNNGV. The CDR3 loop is CASRLTGTGYGYTF. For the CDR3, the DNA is TGTGCCAGCAGGTTAACCGGGACAGGTTATGGCTACACCTTC.

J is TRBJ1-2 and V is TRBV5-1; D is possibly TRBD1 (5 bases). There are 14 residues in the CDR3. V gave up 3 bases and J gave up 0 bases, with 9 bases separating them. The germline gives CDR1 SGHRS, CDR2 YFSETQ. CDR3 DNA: TGCGCCAGCAGCTACGACAGTCCTAACTATGGCTACACCTTC. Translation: CASSYDSPNYGYTF.

CDR3 nucleotides: TGTGCCACCCGGACAGCAAACAATCAGCCCCAGCATTTT. It codes for CATRTANNQPQHF. The chain employs TRBV19 and TRBJ1-5; maybe TRBD1 (6 bases). The length of the CDR3 is 13 residues. Germline V gene data show CDR1 as LNHDA and CDR2 as SQIVND (reference sequence). Trimming took 10 bases from V and 3 from J, leaving 13 bases between them.

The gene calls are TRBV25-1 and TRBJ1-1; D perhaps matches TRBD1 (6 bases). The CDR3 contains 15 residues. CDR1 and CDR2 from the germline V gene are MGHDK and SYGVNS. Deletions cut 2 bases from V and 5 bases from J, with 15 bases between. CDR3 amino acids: CASSEGGASETEAFF. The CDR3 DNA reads TGTGCCAGCAGTGAAGGGGGCGCCTCGGAAACTGAAGCTTTCTTT.

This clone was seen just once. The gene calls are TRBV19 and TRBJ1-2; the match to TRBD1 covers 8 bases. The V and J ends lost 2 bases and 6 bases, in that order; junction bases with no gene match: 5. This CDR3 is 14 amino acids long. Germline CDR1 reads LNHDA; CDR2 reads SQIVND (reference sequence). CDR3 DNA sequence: TGTGCCAGTAGTATAAGGGGACAGGCACATGGCTACACCTTC. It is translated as CASSIRGQAHGYTF.

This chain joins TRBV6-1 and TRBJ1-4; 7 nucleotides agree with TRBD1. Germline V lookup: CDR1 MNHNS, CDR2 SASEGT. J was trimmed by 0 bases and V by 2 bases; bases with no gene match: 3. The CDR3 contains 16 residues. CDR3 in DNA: TGTGCCAGCAGTGAATGGGACAGCGCAACTAATGAAAAACTGTTTTTT. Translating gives CASSEWDSATNEKLFF.

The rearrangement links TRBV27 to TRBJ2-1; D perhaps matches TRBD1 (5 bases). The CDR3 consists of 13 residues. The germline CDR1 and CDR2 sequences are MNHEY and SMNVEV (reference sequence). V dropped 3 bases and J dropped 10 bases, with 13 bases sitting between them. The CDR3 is CASSLGRSSEQFF. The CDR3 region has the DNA TGTGCCAGCAGTTTGGGGCGAAGTTCCGAGCAGTTCTTC.

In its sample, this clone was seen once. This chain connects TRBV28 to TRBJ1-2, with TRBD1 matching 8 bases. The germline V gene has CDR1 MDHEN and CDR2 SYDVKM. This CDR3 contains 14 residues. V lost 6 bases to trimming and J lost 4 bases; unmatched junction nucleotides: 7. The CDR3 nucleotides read TGTGCCAGCAGGGGACAGGACGCGATCTATGGCTACACCTTC. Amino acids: CASRGQDAIYGYTF.

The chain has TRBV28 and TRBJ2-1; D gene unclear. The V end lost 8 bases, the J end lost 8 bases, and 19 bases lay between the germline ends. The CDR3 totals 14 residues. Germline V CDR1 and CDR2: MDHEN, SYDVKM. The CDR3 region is CASGPASFLDEQFF. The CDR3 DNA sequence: TGTGCCAGCGGCCCGGCTAGTTTTCTCGATGAGCAGTTCTTC.

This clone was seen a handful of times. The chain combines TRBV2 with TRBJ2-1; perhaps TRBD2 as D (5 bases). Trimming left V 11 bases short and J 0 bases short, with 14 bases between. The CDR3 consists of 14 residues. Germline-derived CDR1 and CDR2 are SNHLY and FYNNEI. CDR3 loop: CAVEKGLSYNEQFF. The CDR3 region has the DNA TGTGCCGTTGAGAAAGGACTCTCCTACAATGAGCAGTTCTTC.

CDR3 region: CASRLRVDSGNTIYF. The CDR3 region has the DNA TGTGCCAGCAGACTACGGGTCGACTCTGGAAACACCATATATTTT. The chain joins TRBV6-5 to TRBJ1-3; D is ambiguous. Germline V gives CDR1 MNHEY, CDR2 SVGAGI. This CDR3 region has 15 residues. Trimming cost V 6 bases and J 0 bases, with 12 bases left between them.

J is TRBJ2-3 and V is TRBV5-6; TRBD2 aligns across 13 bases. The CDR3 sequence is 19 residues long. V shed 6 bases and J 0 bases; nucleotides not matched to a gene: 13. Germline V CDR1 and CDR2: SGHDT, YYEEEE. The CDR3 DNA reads TGTGCCAGCACCAGTATTCGGACTAGCGGGAGAGCGAGCACAGATACGCAGTATTTT. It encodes CASTSIRTSGRASTDTQYF.

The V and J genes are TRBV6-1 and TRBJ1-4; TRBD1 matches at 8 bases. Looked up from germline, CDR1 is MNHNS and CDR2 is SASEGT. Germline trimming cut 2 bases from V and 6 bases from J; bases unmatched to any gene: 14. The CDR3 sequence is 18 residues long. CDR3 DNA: TGTGCCAGCAGTGAAAAGGTGCTTAGGGACAGGACCTATGAAAAACTGTTTTTT. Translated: CASSEKVLRDRTYEKLFF.

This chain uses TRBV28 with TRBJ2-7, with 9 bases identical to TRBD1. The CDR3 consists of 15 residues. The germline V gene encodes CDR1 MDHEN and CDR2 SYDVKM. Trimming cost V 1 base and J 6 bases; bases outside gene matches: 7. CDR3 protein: CASSLFGTGTREQYF. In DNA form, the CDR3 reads TGTGCCAGCAGTTTATTTGGGACAGGGACGCGCGAGCAGTACTTC.

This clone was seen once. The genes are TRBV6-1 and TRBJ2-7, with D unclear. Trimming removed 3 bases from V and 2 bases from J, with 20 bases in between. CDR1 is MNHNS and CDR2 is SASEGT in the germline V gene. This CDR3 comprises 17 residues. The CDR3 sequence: CASSESSIPIPPYEQYF. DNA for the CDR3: TGTGCCAGCAGTGAGAGCTCGATTCCTATACCTCCCTACGAGCAGTACTTC.

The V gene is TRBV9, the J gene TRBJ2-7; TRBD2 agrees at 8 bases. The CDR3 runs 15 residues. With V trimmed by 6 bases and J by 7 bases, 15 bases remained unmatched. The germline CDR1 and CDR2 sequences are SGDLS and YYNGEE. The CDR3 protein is CASTVGSGSMWEQYF. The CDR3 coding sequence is TGTGCCAGCACCGTGGGAAGCGGGAGCATGTGGGAGCAGTACTTC.

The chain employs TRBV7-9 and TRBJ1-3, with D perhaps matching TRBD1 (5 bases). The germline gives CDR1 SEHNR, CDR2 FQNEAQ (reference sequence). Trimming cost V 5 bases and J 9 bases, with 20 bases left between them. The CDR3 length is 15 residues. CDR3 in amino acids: CASSGQGRPGGTIYF. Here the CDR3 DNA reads TGTGCCAGCAGCGGCCAAGGGCGGCCGGGGGGCACCATATATTTT.

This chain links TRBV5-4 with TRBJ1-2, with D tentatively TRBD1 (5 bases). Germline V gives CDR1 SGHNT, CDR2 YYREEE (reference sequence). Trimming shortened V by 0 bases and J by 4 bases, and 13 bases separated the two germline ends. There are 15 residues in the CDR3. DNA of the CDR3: TGTGCCAGCAGCTTGGATGCGGGGACCCTCTATGGCTACACCTTC. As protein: CASSLDAGTLYGYTF.

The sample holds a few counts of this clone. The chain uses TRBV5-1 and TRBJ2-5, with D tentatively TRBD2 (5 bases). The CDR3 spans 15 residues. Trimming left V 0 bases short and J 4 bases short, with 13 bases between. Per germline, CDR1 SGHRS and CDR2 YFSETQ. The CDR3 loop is CASSLASGKPETQYF. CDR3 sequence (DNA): TGCGCCAGCAGCTTGGCCTCCGGGAAACCAGAGACCCAGTACTTC.

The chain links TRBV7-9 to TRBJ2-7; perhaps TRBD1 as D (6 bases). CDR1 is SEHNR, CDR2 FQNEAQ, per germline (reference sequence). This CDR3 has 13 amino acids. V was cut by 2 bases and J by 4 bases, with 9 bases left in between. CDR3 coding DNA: TGTGCCAGCAGCTTAACACAGGGATACGAGCAGTACTTC. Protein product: CASSLTQGYEQYF.

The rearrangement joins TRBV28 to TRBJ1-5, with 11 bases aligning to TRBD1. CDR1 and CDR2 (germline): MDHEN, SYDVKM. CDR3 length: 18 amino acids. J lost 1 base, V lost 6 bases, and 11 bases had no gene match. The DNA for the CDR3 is TGTGCCAGCAGGGTTTGGACAGGGGGCTTGATGAGCAATCAGCCCCAGCATTTT. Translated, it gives CASRVWTGGLMSNQPQHF. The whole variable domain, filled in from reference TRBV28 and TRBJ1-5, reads DVKVTQSSRYLVKRTGEKVFLECVQDMDHENMFWYRQDPGLGLRLIYFSYDVKMKEKGDIPEGYSVSREKKERFSLILESASTNQTSMYLCASRVWTGGLMSNQPQHFGDGTRLSIL.

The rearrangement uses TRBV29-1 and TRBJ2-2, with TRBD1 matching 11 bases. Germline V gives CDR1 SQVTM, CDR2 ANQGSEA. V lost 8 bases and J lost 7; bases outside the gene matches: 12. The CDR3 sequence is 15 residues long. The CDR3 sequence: CSFAGTGGFHGELFF. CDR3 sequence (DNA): TGCAGCTTCGCCGGGACAGGGGGATTTCACGGGGAGCTGTTTTTT.

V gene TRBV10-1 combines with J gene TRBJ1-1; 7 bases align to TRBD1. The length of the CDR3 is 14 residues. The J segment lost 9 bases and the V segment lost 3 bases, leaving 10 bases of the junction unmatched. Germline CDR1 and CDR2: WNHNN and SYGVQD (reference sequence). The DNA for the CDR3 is TGCGCCAGCAGTGATTCCCGGGACAGCTGCCAAGCTTTCTTT. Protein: CASSDSRDSCQAFF.

The CDR3 nucleotides read TGCAGTGACAGGGGGCTGGACGAGCAGTACTTC. Its protein is CSDRGLDEQYF. This chain uses TRBV20-1 with TRBJ2-7; the match to TRBD1 covers 9 bases. Germline assignment: CDR1 DFQATT and CDR2 SNEGSKA (reference sequence). This CDR3 contains 11 residues. V trimming: 7 bases; J trimming: 5 bases; junction bases outside the gene matches: 3.

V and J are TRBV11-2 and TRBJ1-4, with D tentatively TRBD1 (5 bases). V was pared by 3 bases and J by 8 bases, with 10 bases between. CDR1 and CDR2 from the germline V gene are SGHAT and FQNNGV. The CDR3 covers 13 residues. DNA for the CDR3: TGTGCCAGCAGCTTCCGGGGGAGGGAAAAACTGTTTTTT. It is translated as CASSFRGREKLFF.

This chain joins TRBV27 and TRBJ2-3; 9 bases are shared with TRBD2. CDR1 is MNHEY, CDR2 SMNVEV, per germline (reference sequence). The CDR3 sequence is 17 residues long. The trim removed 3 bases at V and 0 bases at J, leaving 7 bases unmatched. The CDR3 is CASSFLSGRPSTDTQYF. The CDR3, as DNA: TGTGCCAGCAGTTTCCTTAGCGGGAGACCTAGCACAGATACGCAGTATTTT.

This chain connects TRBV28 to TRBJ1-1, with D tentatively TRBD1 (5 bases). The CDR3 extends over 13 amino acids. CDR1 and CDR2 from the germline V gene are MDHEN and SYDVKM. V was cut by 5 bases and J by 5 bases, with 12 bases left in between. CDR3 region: CASSTFSGTEAFF. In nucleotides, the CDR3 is TGTGCCAGCAGTACCTTTTCAGGGACTGAAGCTTTCTTT. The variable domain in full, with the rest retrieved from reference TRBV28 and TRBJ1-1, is DVKVTQSSRYLVKRTGEKVFLECVQDMDHENMFWYRQDPGLGLRLIYFSYDVKMKEKGDIPEGYSVSREKKERFSLILESASTNQTSMYLCASSTFSGTEAFFGQGTRLTVV.

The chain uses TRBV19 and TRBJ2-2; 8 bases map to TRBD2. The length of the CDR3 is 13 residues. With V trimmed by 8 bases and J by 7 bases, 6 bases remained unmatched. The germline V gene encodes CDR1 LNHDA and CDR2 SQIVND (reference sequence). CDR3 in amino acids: CASGTSLGGELFF. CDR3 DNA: TGTGCCAGTGGGACTAGTTTGGGCGGGGAGCTGTTTTTT.